The 22 T cell receptor beta chains below come from one sample, sequenced in a study of neurological immune-mediated disorders. One entry per CDR3 protein results from TCRdb running MiXCR on the 5' RACE reads. The table records under 80,000 distinct CDR3 sequences, roughly 15% of them present only once. Material for sequencing was PBMCs. Every receptor here comes from a woman aged 45-65 years in good health.

This clonotype was seen ten or more times. This chain uses TRBV7-9 with TRBJ2-1; D might be TRBD2 (6 bases). The germline CDR1 and CDR2 sequences are SEHNR and FQNEAQ (reference sequence). V gave up 5 bases and J gave up 6 bases, with 14 bases separating them. This CDR3 region has 14 residues. CDR3 protein: CASSRVLATNEQFF. The CDR3 nucleotides read TGTGCCAGCAGCCGAGTACTAGCAACCAATGAGCAGTTCTTC.

The sample holds many counts of this clonotype. V gene TRBV29-1 combines with J gene TRBJ2-7; 9 nucleotides agree with TRBD2. Germline values: CDR1 SQVTM, CDR2 ANQGSEA. V was pared by 4 bases and J by 6 bases, with 7 bases of the junction left unmatched. This CDR3 contains 13 residues. CDR3 DNA: TGCAGCGTTGTGCTAGCGGGACGCGTCGAGCAGTACTTC. It is translated as CSVVLAGRVEQYF.

Many counts were recorded for this clonotype. This chain links TRBV7-8 with TRBJ2-2, with 9 bases identical to TRBD1. The CDR3 consists of 16 residues. V was pared by 1 base and J by 3 bases, with 3 bases of the junction left unmatched. The V gene's germline CDR1 is SGHVS and CDR2 FQNEAQ. The CDR3 DNA sequence: TGTGCCAGCAGCTTAGAAGGGACAGGGTACACCGGGGAGCTGTTTTTT. It specifies CASSLEGTGYTGELFF.

Worth noting for this clonotype: A much larger clone differs from this one at a single base, so this may be a read error. The chain employs TRBV10-3 and TRBJ2-7; D is possibly TRBD1 or TRBD2 (5 bases each). This CDR3 is built from 14 residues. Germline loops: CDR1 ENHRY, CDR2 SYGVKD. The CDR3 protein is CGVLAGRDSYEQYF. As DNA, the CDR3 is TGTGGCGTATTAGCAGGGAGAGACTCCTACGAGCAGTACTTC.

This clonotype came up many times. CDR3 loop: CASSLGPGGEAFF. The CDR3 DNA sequence: TGTGCCAGCAGCTTGGGACCGGGCGGTGAAGCTTTCTTT. The chain is built from TRBV7-2 and TRBJ1-1, with D maybe TRBD1 (5 bases). Trimming pared 3 bases from V and 7 bases from J, leaving 12 bases between. Germline V gives CDR1 SGHTA, CDR2 FQGNSA. This CDR3 has 13 residues. Combining the CDR3 with reference TRBV7-2 and TRBJ1-1 gives the whole variable domain GAGVSQSPSNKVTEKGKDVELRCDPISGHTALYWYRQSLGQGLEFLIYFQGNSAPDKSGLPSDRFSAERTGGSVSTLTIQRTQQEDSAVYLCASSLGPGGEAFFGQGTRLTVV.

This clonotype has at least ten counts. Here the CDR3 reads CASSTGGGETEAFF. Written as DNA, the CDR3 is TGTGCCAGCAGTACAGGGGGCGGGGAGACTGAAGCTTTCTTT. J is TRBJ1-1 and V is TRBV6-1; 9 nucleotides line up with TRBD1. CDR3 length equals 14 residues. CDR1 MNHNS and CDR2 SASEGT come from the germline V gene. The junction had 6 bases not matched to a gene; V was cut back by 5 bases and J by 5 bases.

This clonotype was seen ten or more times. The chain carries TRBV5-1 and TRBJ1-1; D is undetermined. Germline V CDR1 and CDR2: SGHRS, YFSETQ. V was clipped by 3 bases and J by 0 bases, with 9 bases between them. The CDR3 sequence is 14 residues long. Written as DNA, the CDR3 is TGCGCCAGCAGCTATCAGTTGATGAACACTGAAGCTTTCTTT. Its protein is CASSYQLMNTEAFF.

This clonotype was seen many times. The CDR3 DNA follows: TGCAGCGTTAACGGGGCCTACAATGAGCAGTTCTTC. Its protein is CSVNGAYNEQFF. The chain recombines TRBV29-1 with TRBJ2-1; D is perhaps TRBD2 (5 bases). The CDR3 is 12 amino acids. Germline loops: CDR1 SQVTM, CDR2 ANQGSEA. Trimming shortened V by 5 bases and J by 2 bases, and 7 bases separated the two germline ends.

This clonotype was detected many times. For the CDR3, the DNA is TGTGCCAGCAGTTTGCGACAAGGGGAAAAACTGTTTTTT. Its protein is CASSLRQGEKLFF. This chain uses TRBV12-3 or TRBV12-4 with TRBJ1-4, with D uncertain. CDR3 length: 13 residues. V was trimmed by 3 bases and J by 8 bases, leaving 10 bases between them.

This clonotype was picked up many times. J is TRBJ2-6 and V is TRBV5-1; either TRBD1 or TRBD2 may fit D (5 bases each). Germline lookup yields CDR1 SGHRS and CDR2 YFSETQ. V lost 0 bases and J lost 4, with 20 bases in between. The CDR3 runs to 19 residues. The CDR3 region is CASSLEAGTLSYGANVLTF. For the CDR3, the DNA is TGCGCCAGCAGCTTGGAGGCAGGGACCCTATCATACGGGGCCAACGTCCTGACTTTC.

The gene calls are TRBV15 and TRBJ1-6; maybe TRBD1 (5 bases). The CDR3 is 15 amino acids. CDR1 is LNHNV and CDR2 is YYDKDF in the germline V gene (reference sequence). V was trimmed by 0 bases and J by 10 bases, leaving 13 bases between them. The CDR3 here is CATSRDLGTGSPLHF. In nucleotides, the CDR3 is TGTGCCACCAGCAGAGATCTGGGTACAGGATCACCCCTCCACTTT.

This clonotype was counted a few times. The chain carries TRBV7-9 and TRBJ2-3; 8 bases agree with TRBD1. The CDR3 consists of 16 residues. Germline values: CDR1 SEHNR, CDR2 FQNEAQ (reference sequence). The junction had 7 bases not matched to a gene; V was cut back by 5 bases and J by 0 bases. CDR3 sequence reads: CASSPLWTGSTDTQYF. CDR3 DNA: TGTGCCAGCAGCCCCCTGTGGACAGGGAGCACAGATACGCAGTATTTT.

A note on this clonotype: A read error may account for a junction end that differs from germline. This sequence joins TRBV27 and TRBJ1-2; D is unclear. Germline values: CDR1 MNHEY, CDR2 SMNVEV (reference sequence). This CDR3 contains 16 residues. The CDR3 protein is CASSFSFANNFYGYTF. CDR3 coding DNA: TGTGCCAGCAGTTTTAGTTTCGCGAATAATTTTTATGGTTACACCTTC.

This clonotype appeared many times. The CDR3 DNA sequence: TGTGCCAGCACTCTTGGGGGAGGGTCATCTGAAGCTTTCTTT. It yields the protein CASTLGGGSSEAFF. The chain combines TRBV12-3 or TRBV12-4 with TRBJ1-1, with D perhaps matching TRBD1 (5 bases). CDR3 length equals 14 residues. V was trimmed by 7 bases and J by 6 bases, leaving 18 bases between them.

The rearrangement uses TRBV7-2 and TRBJ2-7; a possible D gene is TRBD1 (6 bases). CDR3 length equals 15 residues. Germline CDR1 reads SGHTA; CDR2 reads FQGNSA. Trimming stripped 3 bases from V and 5 bases from J, with 17 bases between. Written as DNA, the CDR3 is TGTGCCAGCAGCTTGGCTGGGACACGGGGAAACGAGCAGTACTTC. Its protein product is CASSLAGTRGNEQYF.

This clonotype was recorded many times. The chain links TRBV2 to TRBJ2-3; no reliable D call. The CDR3 loop spans 13 amino acids. Germline values: CDR1 SNHLY, CDR2 FYNNEI. V was pared by 5 bases and J by 6 bases, with 12 bases between. CDR3 sequence reads: CASSYTTRDTQYF. The CDR3 region has the DNA TGTGCCAGCAGTTACACGACTCGGGATACGCAGTATTTT.

Details on this clonotype: The junction departs from germline at one end; a sequencing error may be responsible. CDR3 residues: CASSPITSVATVELFF. CDR3 DNA sequence: TGCGCCAGCAGCCCCATAACTAGCGTAGCTACCGTGGAGCTGTTTTTT. The chain employs TRBV5-1 and TRBJ2-2; 7 nucleotides align to TRBD2. Germline loops: CDR1 SGHRS, CDR2 YFSETQ. CDR3 length: 16 residues. Looking up the rest from reference TRBV5-1 and TRBJ2-2 gives the full variable domain: KAGVTQTPRYLIKTRGQQVTLSCSPISGHRSVSWYQQTPGQGLQFLFEYFSETQRNKGNFPGRFSGRQFSNSRSEMNVSTLELGDSALYLCASSPITSVATVELFFGEGSRLTVL.

This clonotype was seen ten or more times. The chain uses TRBV5-1 and TRBJ1-3, with D hard to call. Per germline, CDR1 SGHRS and CDR2 YFSETQ. Between the trimmed V and J ends, which lost 6 bases and 0 bases, there was a span of 19 bases. CDR3 size: 17 residues. For the CDR3, the DNA is TGCGCCAGCACCATGGATCGGGGAGCGAGCTCTGGAAACACCATATATTTT. Translated, it gives CASTMDRGASSGNTIYF. Full variable domain (remainder filled in from reference TRBV5-1 and TRBJ1-3): KAGVTQTPRYLIKTRGQQVTLSCSPISGHRSVSWYQQTPGQGLQFLFEYFSETQRNKGNFPGRFSGRQFSNSRSEMNVSTLELGDSALYLCASTMDRGASSGNTIYFGEGSWLTVV.

Note on this clonotype: This CDR3 fails to terminate in the conserved phenylalanine or tryptophan, so it likely reflects a read error. The DNA is left out, because the CDR3 cannot be placed on it with certainty; the CDR3 is given as TCRdb lists it. The rearrangement links TRBV10-3 to TRBJ2-1; the table gives TRBD1 as D, unverified against the DNA. CDR1 ENHRY and CDR2 SYGVKD come from the germline V gene. The CDR3 contains 15 residues when both ends are counted. The chain's CDR3 is CAIRETGGKYNEQIL.

This clonotype has ten or more counts. The chain is built from TRBV7-8 and TRBJ2-7; D is uncertain. Trimming took 1 base from V and 0 from J, leaving 10 bases between them. Germline-derived CDR1 and CDR2 are SGHVS and FQNEAQ. The CDR3 is 15 residues long. This CDR3 is CASSLVAAISYEQYF. In DNA form, the CDR3 reads TGTGCCAGCAGCTTAGTTGCAGCGATCTCCTACGAGCAGTACTTC.

This clonotype was seen ten or more times. This chain connects TRBV7-2 to TRBJ2-5; tentatively, D is TRBD2 (6 bases). Between the trimmed V and J ends, which lost 2 bases and 7 bases, there was a span of 23 bases. The CDR3 loop spans 17 amino acids. The germline V gene has CDR1 SGHTA and CDR2 FQGNSA. The CDR3 is CASSLSRAGTSLGTQYF. The DNA of the CDR3 is TGTGCCAGCAGCTTAAGTCGGGCAGGGACTTCTCTGGGGACCCAGTACTTC.

At least ten counts were recorded for this clonotype. The chain couples TRBV6-6 to TRBJ2-7; 12 positions match TRBD2. The CDR3 has 17 residues. The V segment lost 2 bases and the J segment 2 bases; nucleotides outside the gene matches: 7. The V gene's germline CDR1 is MNHNY and CDR2 SVGAGI (reference sequence). The CDR3: CASSYSLAGGITYEQYF. In DNA form, the CDR3 reads TGTGCCAGCAGTTACAGCCTAGCGGGAGGGATAACCTACGAGCAGTACTTC.